Listed below are T cell receptor beta chains from one sample, sequenced in a study of blood T cell repertoires in COVID-19. Only in-frame clones appear in the TCRdb table, and some are missing; sequencing was by immunoSEQ multiplex PCR. The sample contains 56,000 or so clones, around 90% of which appear only once. Sequencing was carried out using peripheral blood. Receptors originate from a woman aged 80 or over with active COVID-19. Each CDR3 is given with its conserved first and last residue. A D gene is named only where the DNA matches it firmly. Rows give clone size only sometimes, using once, few, many, or a class for an expanded clone.

J gene: TRBJ2-1
V gene: TRBV20-1
D gene: .
clone size: .
CDR3 protein: CSAPQGWEQFF
CDR3 DNA: TGCAGTGCCCCACAGGGTTGGGAGCAGTTCTTC

J gene: TRBJ1-6
V gene: TRBV5-6
D gene: .
clone size: few
CDR3 protein: CASSLGQINSPLHF
CDR3 DNA: TGTGCCAGCAGCTTGGGACAGATTAATTCACCCCTCCACTTT

J gene: TRBJ1-5
V gene: TRBV2
D gene: .
clone size: .
CDR3 protein: CASKEGREPQHF
CDR3 DNA: TGTGCCAGCAAGGAGGGTCGGGAGCCCCAGCATTTT

J gene: TRBJ2-5
V gene: TRBV5-1
D gene: TRBD2
clone size: .
CDR3 protein: CASSWQAGVKQETQYF
CDR3 DNA: TGCGCCAGCAGCTGGCAGGCGGGGGTAAAGCAAGAGACCCAGTACTTC

J gene: TRBJ1-6
V gene: TRBV5-4
D gene: .
clone size: once
CDR3 protein: CASSLNRDSPLHF
CDR3 DNA: TGTGCCAGCAGCTTAAACAGGGACTCACCCCTCCACTTT

J gene: TRBJ1-2
V gene: TRBV7-2
D gene: .
clone size: .
CDR3 protein: CASIRLGEGYGYTF
CDR3 DNA: TGTGCCAGCATCAGGCTAGGGGAGGGCTATGGCTACACCTTC

J gene: TRBJ1-4
V gene: TRBV4-3
D gene: .
clone size: .
CDR3 protein: CASSAQQGANEKLFF
CDR3 DNA: TGCGCCAGCAGCGCCCAACAGGGAGCCAATGAAAAACTGTTTTTT

J gene: TRBJ2-2
V gene: TRBV14
D gene: .
clone size: .
CDR3 protein: CASSQLGRGELFF
CDR3 DNA: TGTGCCAGCAGCCAACTAGGGAGAGGGGAGCTGTTTTTT

J gene: TRBJ2-3
V gene: TRBV19
D gene: .
clone size: .
CDR3 protein: CASRLASTDTQYF
CDR3 DNA: TGTGCCAGTAGACTAGCAAGCACAGATACGCAGTATTTT

J gene: TRBJ2-3
V gene: TRBV18
D gene: .
clone size: .
CDR3 protein: CASSPVRDTQYF
CDR3 DNA: TGTGCCAGCTCACCAGTTAGAGATACGCAGTATTTT

J gene: TRBJ2-1
V gene: TRBV9
D gene: TRBD2
clone size: once
CDR3 protein: CASSPRGERGGREQFF
CDR3 DNA: TGTGCCAGCAGCCCCCGTGGTGAGCGGGGGGGCCGTGAGCAGTTCTTC

J gene: TRBJ2-1
V gene: TRBV3-1/TRBV3-2
D gene: .
clone size: .
CDR3 protein: CASSSGGGNEQFF
CDR3 DNA: TGTGCCAGCAGCTCCGGGGGTGGAAATGAGCAGTTCTTC

J gene: TRBJ2-7
V gene: TRBV5-6
D gene: TRBD2
clone size: .
CDR3 protein: CASRGGTASSYEQYF
CDR3 DNA: TGTGCCAGCAGGGGAGGGACGGCCAGCTCCTACGAGCAGTACTTC

J gene: TRBJ1-1
V gene: TRBV15
D gene: TRBD1
clone size: once
CDR3 protein: CATSTGTGMNTEAFF
CDR3 DNA: TGTGCCACCAGCACGGGGACAGGCATGAACACTGAAGCTTTCTTT

J gene: TRBJ2-3
V gene: TRBV29-1
D gene: .
clone size: .
CDR3 protein: CSVGAGADTQYF
CDR3 DNA: TGCAGCGTTGGAGCGGGTGCAGATACGCAGTATTTT

J gene: TRBJ2-3
V gene: TRBV7-2
D gene: .
clone size: once
CDR3 protein: CASLRGGSADTQYF
CDR3 DNA: TGTGCCAGCTTAAGGGGGGGGAGTGCAGATACGCAGTATTTT

J gene: TRBJ1-4
V gene: TRBV6-1
D gene: .
clone size: .
CDR3 protein: CASSDNRVVEKLFF
CDR3 DNA: TGTGCCAGCAGTGACAACAGGGTCGTTGAAAAACTGTTTTTT

J gene: TRBJ1-5
V gene: TRBV18
D gene: TRBD1
clone size: .
CDR3 protein: CASSPGQANQPQHF
CDR3 DNA: TGTGCCAGCTCCCCAGGACAGGCCAATCAGCCCCAGCATTTT

J gene: TRBJ1-2
V gene: TRBV2
D gene: .
clone size: medium-sized
CDR3 protein: CASSEGGSGLYYGYTF
CDR3 DNA: TGTGCCAGCAGTGAAGGGGGTAGCGGGCTATACTATGGCTACACCTTC